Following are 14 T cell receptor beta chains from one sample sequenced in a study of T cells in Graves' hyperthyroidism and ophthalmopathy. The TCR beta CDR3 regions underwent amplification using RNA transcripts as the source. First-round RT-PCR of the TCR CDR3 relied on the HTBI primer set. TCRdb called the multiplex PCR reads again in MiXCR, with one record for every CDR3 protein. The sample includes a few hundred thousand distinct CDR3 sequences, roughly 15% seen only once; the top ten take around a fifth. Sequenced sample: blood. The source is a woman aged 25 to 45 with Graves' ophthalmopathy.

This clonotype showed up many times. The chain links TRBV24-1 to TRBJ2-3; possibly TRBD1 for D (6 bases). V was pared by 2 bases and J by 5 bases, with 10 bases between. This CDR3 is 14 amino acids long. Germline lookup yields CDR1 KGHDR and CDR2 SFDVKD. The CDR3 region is CATSDSLQGDTQYF. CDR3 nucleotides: TGTGCCACCAGTGATTCCCTACAGGGAGATACGCAGTATTTT.

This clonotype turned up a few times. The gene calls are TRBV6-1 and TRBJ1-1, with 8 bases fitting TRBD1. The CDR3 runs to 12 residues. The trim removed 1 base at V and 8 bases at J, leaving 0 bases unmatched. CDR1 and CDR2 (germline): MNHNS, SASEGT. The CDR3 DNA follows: TGTGCCAGCAGTGAAGGGGACAGGGAAGCTTTCTTT. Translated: CASSEGDREAFF.

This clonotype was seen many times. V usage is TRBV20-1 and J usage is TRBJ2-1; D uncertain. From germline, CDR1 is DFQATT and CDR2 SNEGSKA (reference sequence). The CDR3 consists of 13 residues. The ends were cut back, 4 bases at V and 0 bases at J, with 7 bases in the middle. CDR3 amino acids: CSATKSSYNEQFF. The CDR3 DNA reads TGCAGTGCTACTAAGAGCTCCTACAATGAGCAGTTCTTC.

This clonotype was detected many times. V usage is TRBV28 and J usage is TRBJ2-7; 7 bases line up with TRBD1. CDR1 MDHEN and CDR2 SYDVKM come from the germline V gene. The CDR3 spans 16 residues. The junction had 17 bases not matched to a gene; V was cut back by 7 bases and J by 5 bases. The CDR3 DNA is TGTGCCAGCATCAAGTCCCCGACAGGGTTGGCCGACGAGCAGTACTTC. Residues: CASIKSPTGLADEQYF.

For the CDR3, the DNA is TGCAGTGCCAAAATAGGGGTGTCGGGGGTCGGAAACACCATATATTTT. Its translation: CSAKIGVSGVGNTIYF. The chain recombines TRBV20-1 with TRBJ1-3; TRBD1 might be the D (5 bases). The CDR3 consists of 16 residues. V lost 6 bases and J 4 bases, leaving 22 bases between the germline ends. The V gene's germline CDR1 is DFQATT and CDR2 SNEGSKA (reference sequence).

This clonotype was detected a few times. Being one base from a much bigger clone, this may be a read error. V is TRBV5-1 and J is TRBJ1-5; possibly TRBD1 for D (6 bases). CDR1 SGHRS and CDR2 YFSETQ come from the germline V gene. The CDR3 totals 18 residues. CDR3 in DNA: TGCGCCGGCAGCTTTAGGCGGGTGGGGGCTAATTGGAATCAGCCCCAGCATTTT. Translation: CAGSFRRVGANWNQPQHF. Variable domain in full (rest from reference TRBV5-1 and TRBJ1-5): KAGVTQTPRYLIKTRGQQVTLSCSPISGHRSVSWYQQTPGQGLQFLFEYFSETQRNKGNFPGRFSGRQFSNSRSEMNVSTLELGDSALYLCAGSFRRVGANWNQPQHFGDGTRLSIL.

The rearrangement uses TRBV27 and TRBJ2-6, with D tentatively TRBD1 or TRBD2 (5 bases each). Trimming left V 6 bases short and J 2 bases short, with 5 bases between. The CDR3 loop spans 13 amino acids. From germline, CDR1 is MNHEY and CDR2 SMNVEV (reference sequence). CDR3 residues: CASRGAGANVLTF. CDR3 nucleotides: TGTGCCAGCAGGGGGGCTGGGGCCAACGTCCTGACTTTC.

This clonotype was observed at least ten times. This CDR3 is CASSLVRQGWNTEAFF. CDR3 nucleotides: TGTGCCAGCAGCTTAGTTCGACAGGGCTGGAACACTGAAGCTTTCTTT. V is TRBV7-9 and J is TRBJ1-1, with 7 bases that match TRBD1. This CDR3 is built from 16 residues. J lost 1 base, V lost 1 base, and 6 bases had no gene match. Germline V lookup: CDR1 SEHNR, CDR2 FQNEAQ (reference sequence).

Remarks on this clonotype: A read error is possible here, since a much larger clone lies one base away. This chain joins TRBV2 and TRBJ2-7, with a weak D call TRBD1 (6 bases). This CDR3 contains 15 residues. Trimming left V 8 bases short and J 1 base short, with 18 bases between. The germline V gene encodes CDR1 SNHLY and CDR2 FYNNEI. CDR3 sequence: CASARGQQGSYEQYF. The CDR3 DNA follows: TGTGCCAGCGCCAGAGGACAGCAAGGTTCCTACGAGCAGTACTTC.

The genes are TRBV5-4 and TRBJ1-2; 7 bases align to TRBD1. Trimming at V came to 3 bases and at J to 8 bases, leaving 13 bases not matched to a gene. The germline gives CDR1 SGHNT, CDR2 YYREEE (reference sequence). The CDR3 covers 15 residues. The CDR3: CASSSLKDRDRGYTF. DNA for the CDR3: TGTGCCAGCAGCTCTCTGAAAGACAGGGATCGGGGCTACACCTTC.

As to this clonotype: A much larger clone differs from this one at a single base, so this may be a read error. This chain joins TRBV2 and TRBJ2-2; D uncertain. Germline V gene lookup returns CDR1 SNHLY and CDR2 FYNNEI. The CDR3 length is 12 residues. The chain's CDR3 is CTSSDRTGELFF. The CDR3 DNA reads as TGTACCAGCAGTGACCGTACCGGGGAGCTGTTTTTT.

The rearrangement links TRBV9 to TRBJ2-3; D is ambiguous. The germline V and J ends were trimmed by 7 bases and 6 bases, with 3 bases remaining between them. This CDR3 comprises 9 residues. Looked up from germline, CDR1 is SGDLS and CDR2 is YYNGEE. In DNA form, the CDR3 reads TGTGCCAGCGGGGATACGCAGTATTTT. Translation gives CASGDTQYF.

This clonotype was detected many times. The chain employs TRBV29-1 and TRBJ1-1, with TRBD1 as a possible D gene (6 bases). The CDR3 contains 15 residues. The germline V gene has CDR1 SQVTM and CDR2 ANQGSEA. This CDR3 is CSWTAHLAPNTEAFF. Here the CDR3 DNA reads TGCAGTTGGACAGCACACCTAGCTCCGAACACTGAAGCTTTCTTT.

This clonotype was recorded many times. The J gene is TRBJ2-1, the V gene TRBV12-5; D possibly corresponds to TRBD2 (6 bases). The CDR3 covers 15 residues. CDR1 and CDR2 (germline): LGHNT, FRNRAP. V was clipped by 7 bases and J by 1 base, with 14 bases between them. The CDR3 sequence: CASAYSGRSYNEQFF. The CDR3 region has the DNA TGTGCTAGTGCCTACAGTGGGAGGTCCTACAATGAGCAGTTCTTC.